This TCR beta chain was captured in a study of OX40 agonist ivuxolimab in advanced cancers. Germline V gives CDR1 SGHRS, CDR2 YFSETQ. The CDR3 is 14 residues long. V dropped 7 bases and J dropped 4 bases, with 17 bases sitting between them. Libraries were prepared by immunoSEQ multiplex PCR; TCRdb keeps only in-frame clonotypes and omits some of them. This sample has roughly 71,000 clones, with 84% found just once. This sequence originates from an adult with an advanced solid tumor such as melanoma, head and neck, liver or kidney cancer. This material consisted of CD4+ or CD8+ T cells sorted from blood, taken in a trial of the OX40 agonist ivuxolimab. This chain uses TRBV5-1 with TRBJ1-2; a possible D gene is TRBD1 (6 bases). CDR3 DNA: TGCGCCAGCCGACAGGATCTAACGCTCTATGGCTACACCTTC. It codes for CASRQDLTLYGYTF. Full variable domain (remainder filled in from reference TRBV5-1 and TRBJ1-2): KAGVTQTPRYLIKTRGQQVTLSCSPISGHRSVSWYQQTPGQGLQFLFEYFSETQRNKGNFPGRFSGRQFSNSRSEMNVSTLELGDSALYLCASRQDLTLYGYTFGSGTRLTVV.